This T cell receptor (beta chain) comes out of a study of blood T cell repertoires in COVID-19. Germline CDR1 and CDR2: MNHEY and SVGAGI. This CDR3 region has 12 residues. V was cut by 10 bases and J by 10 bases, with 14 bases left in between. Each participant's cohort was designated according to participant-reported clinical history. Original analysis: Estimation of nucleated cell counts relied on the amplification of reference gene primers. The protocol was immunoSEQ multiplex PCR, while the TCRdb copy is restricted to in-frame clones and leaves out a portion. V and J calls and clone size are copied from that table; D and trimming were computed from the DNA. The top ten hold just over 8% of the sample, which has 490,000 or so clones, approximately 90% seen once.

The receptor comes from a woman aged 60-70 years who had recovered from COVID-19. Sequences were obtained from PBMCs or T cells enriched from blood (not recorded which). The chain recombines TRBV6-5 with TRBJ1-6; unclear D gene. CDR3 in DNA: TGTGCCACAGACACCTCTGGCTCACCCCTCCACTTT. This codes for CATDTSGSPLHF.